The next 31 T cell receptor beta chains were all read from a single sample in a study of CD8 T cells in Susac syndrome. With random hexamers, reverse transcription was performed on roughly 0.5 to 1 ug of RNA. TCRdb reanalysed the immunoSEQ multiplex PCR reads using MiXCR and keeps one entry per CDR3 protein. The data contain some 250,000 distinct CDR3 sequences, 90% to 96% of them singletons. The sample comprised CD4+ T cells from PBMCs. The receptor source for this set is a human donor with Susac syndrome.

The chain uses TRBV6-1 and TRBJ2-5; 8 nucleotides agree with TRBD2. The CDR3 extends over 18 amino acids. With 6 bases clipped from V and 5 bases from J, the junction kept 20 bases outside the gene matches. Germline CDR1 and CDR2: MNHNS and SASEGT. The chain's CDR3 is CASRPPPGTREEEETQYF. The DNA for the CDR3 is TGTGCCAGCAGACCTCCACCCGGGACTAGAGAAGAGGAGGAGACCCAGTACTTC.

V and J are TRBV5-6 and TRBJ2-1; 9 bases line up with TRBD1. Germline CDR1 is SGHDT and CDR2 is YYEEEE. V trimming: 5 bases; J trimming: 10 bases; junction bases outside the gene matches: 7. This CDR3 is built from 13 residues. The CDR3, as DNA: TGTGCCAGCAGAGGGATCGGGACAGGGGAGCAGTTCTTC. Its protein is CASRGIGTGEQFF.

This chain joins TRBV6-5 and TRBJ2-1; the match to TRBD1 covers 8 bases. The CDR3 has 15 residues. The J segment lost 10 bases and the V segment lost 6 bases, leaving 14 bases of the junction unmatched. Germline CDR1 is MNHEY and CDR2 is SVGAGI. The CDR3 loop reads CASRSGTGAPSEQFF. The CDR3, as DNA: TGTGCCAGCAGATCCGGGACAGGTGCGCCGAGCGAGCAGTTCTTC.

CDR3 in DNA: TGCAGCGTTGAAGATCGACCCTTTGGCTCCTACAATGAGCAGTTCTTC. Encoded protein: CSVEDRPFGSYNEQFF. The gene calls are TRBV29-1 and TRBJ2-1; no reliable D call. Trimming stripped 0 bases from V and 0 bases from J, with 12 bases between. Germline values: CDR1 SQVTM, CDR2 ANQGSEA. The CDR3 is made up of 16 amino acids.

J is TRBJ1-2 and V is TRBV28, with a possible D match to TRBD1 (5 bases). Germline CDR1 is MDHEN and CDR2 is SYDVKM. This CDR3 region has 14 residues. V dropped 5 bases and J dropped 4 bases, with 14 bases sitting between them. CDR3 DNA sequence: TGTGCCAGCAGTACCCCACAGGCACTCTATGGCTACACCTTC. It encodes CASSTPQALYGYTF.

The genes are TRBV5-1 and TRBJ2-7; TRBD1 aligns across 8 bases. CDR1 is SGHRS, CDR2 YFSETQ, per germline. This CDR3 has 15 residues. V gave up 2 bases and J gave up 2 bases; unmatched junction bases: 6. CDR3 amino acids: CASSFRTGSPYEQYF. The DNA of the CDR3 is TGCGCCAGCAGCTTTAGGACAGGGAGCCCCTACGAGCAGTACTTC.

This clonotype showed up just once. V and J are TRBV4-2 and TRBJ2-2, with D perhaps TRBD1 or TRBD2 (5 bases each). The germline V gene encodes CDR1 LGHNA and CDR2 YNFKEQ. CDR3 length: 16 residues. The ends were cut back, 3 bases at V and 2 bases at J, with 13 bases in the middle. Here the CDR3 reads CASSHLRGDNTGELFF. The CDR3 DNA reads as TGTGCCAGCAGCCACCTCCGAGGGGACAACACCGGGGAGCTGTTTTTT.

This chain connects TRBV7-3 to TRBJ2-1; D gene unclear. The V gene lost 4 bases and the J gene lost 6 bases, with 10 bases spanning the gap. Germline assignment: CDR1 SGHTA and CDR2 FQGTGA. The CDR3 has 13 residues. The DNA of the CDR3 is TGTGCCAGCAGCTCGACCAACAGCAATGAGCAGTTCTTC. This encodes CASSSTNSNEQFF. The full variable domain, completed using reference TRBV7-3 and TRBJ2-1, is GAGVSQTPSNKVTEKGKYVELRCDPISGHTALYWYRQSLGQGPEFLIYFQGTGAADDSGLPNDRFFAVRPEGSVSTLKIQRTERGDSAVYLCASSSTNSNEQFFGPGTRLTVL.

The chain carries TRBV20-1 and TRBJ2-1; 7 positions agree with TRBD2. Germline loops: CDR1 DFQATT, CDR2 SNEGSKA (reference sequence). The V segment lost 5 bases and the J segment 4 bases; nucleotides outside the gene matches: 11. This CDR3 has 15 residues. The CDR3 DNA reads TGCAGTGCTTTGGTGGGGCTAGCGGAATACAATGAGCAGTTCTTC. Its protein is CSALVGLAEYNEQFF.

V gene TRBV7-3 combines with J gene TRBJ1-1, with D possibly TRBD1 on 5 matching bases. Germline values: CDR1 SGHTA, CDR2 FQGTGA. The length of the CDR3 is 14 residues. V lost 2 bases and J 2 bases, leaving 9 bases between the germline ends. The CDR3 loop is CASSLSGPNTEAFF. The CDR3 bases are TGTGCCAGCAGCTTATCGGGACCTAACACTGAAGCTTTCTTT.

The chain couples TRBV20-1 to TRBJ2-1, with D maybe TRBD2 (5 bases). Germline CDR1 and CDR2: DFQATT and SNEGSKA (reference sequence). The germline V and J ends were trimmed by 0 bases and 4 bases, with 13 bases remaining between them. The length of the CDR3 is 15 residues. This CDR3 reads CSAREVGSGYNEQFF. In DNA, the CDR3 is TGCAGTGCTAGAGAGGTGGGCTCGGGGTACAATGAGCAGTTCTTC.

The chain employs TRBV7-9 and TRBJ2-3; 9 nucleotides align to TRBD1. Trimming cost V 1 base and J 5 bases; bases outside gene matches: 4. Germline V lookup: CDR1 SEHNR, CDR2 FQNEAQ (reference sequence). The CDR3 consists of 15 residues. CDR3 residues: CASSLGRTGEDTQYF. In DNA form, the CDR3 reads TGTGCCAGCAGCTTAGGCCGGACAGGGGAAGATACGCAGTATTTT.

CDR3 DNA: TGTGCCACCAGAACCTCAGGGGGCTCCTACAATGAGCAGTTCTTC. Residues: CATRTSGGSYNEQFF. The chain has TRBV24-1 and TRBJ2-1, with 7 nucleotides matching TRBD1. The J segment lost 0 bases and the V segment lost 7 bases, leaving 5 bases of the junction unmatched. This CDR3 comprises 15 residues. From germline, CDR1 is KGHDR and CDR2 SFDVKD.

The rearrangement links TRBV29-1 to TRBJ1-1, with D hard to call. CDR1 SQVTM and CDR2 ANQGSEA come from the germline V gene. The V end was cut by 5 bases, the J end by 4 bases, with 17 bases between. CDR3 length: 14 amino acids. DNA of the CDR3: TGCAGCGTTAAAGTACAACCCCTGGGCACTGAAGCTTTCTTT. It is translated as CSVKVQPLGTEAFF.

V gene TRBV27 combines with J gene TRBJ1-1; possible D gene TRBD1, 5 bases. Trimming left V 4 bases short and J 3 bases short, with 15 bases between. Per the germline V gene, CDR1 is MNHEY and CDR2 is SMNVEV (reference sequence). There are 15 residues in the CDR3. The CDR3 DNA sequence: TGTGCCAGCAGTTCCCTTGGCAGGGTACACACTGAAGCTTTCTTT. This gives the protein CASSSLGRVHTEAFF.

The V gene is TRBV7-2, the J gene TRBJ1-4; TRBD1 might be the D (5 bases). The V gene's germline CDR1 is SGHTA and CDR2 FQGNSA. V lost 3 bases and J 8 bases, leaving 13 bases between the germline ends. The CDR3 is 14 residues long. This chain's CDR3 is CASSLGPWEEKLFF. DNA for the CDR3: TGTGCCAGCAGCTTGGGACCTTGGGAGGAAAAACTGTTTTTT.

The chain joins TRBV15 to TRBJ2-1; 9 bases match TRBD1. The ends lost 0 bases at V and 8 bases at J; junction bases unmatched: 14. Germline CDR1 and CDR2: LNHNV and YYDKDF (reference sequence). The CDR3 spans 18 residues. DNA of the CDR3: TGTGCCACCAGCAGAGATGCCCCCGCAGGGACAGGGTACCATGAGCAGTTCTTC. It encodes CATSRDAPAGTGYHEQFF.

The V gene is TRBV20-1, the J gene TRBJ2-1; no definite D call. V dropped 2 bases and J dropped 2 bases, with 13 bases sitting between them. CDR3 size: 15 residues. The V gene's germline CDR1 is DFQATT and CDR2 SNEGSKA (reference sequence). The CDR3 region has the DNA TGCAGTGCTAGAATGGGCGGAAACACCTACAATGAGCAGTTCTTC. Translating it yields CSARMGGNTYNEQFF.

The V and J genes are TRBV7-9 and TRBJ2-1; 12 positions match TRBD2. Germline trimming cut 6 bases from V and 3 bases from J; bases unmatched to any gene: 0. The V gene's germline CDR1 is SEHNR and CDR2 FQNEAQ (reference sequence). The CDR3 extends over 14 amino acids. In DNA, the CDR3 is TGTGCCAGCAGACTAGCGGGAGGCTACAATGAGCAGTTCTTC. Protein: CASRLAGGYNEQFF.

The rearrangement links TRBV12-3 or TRBV12-4 to TRBJ1-1; D gene uncertain. This CDR3 is 14 amino acids long. V gave up 1 base and J gave up 1 base, with 7 bases separating them. This CDR3 is CASSLDTGNTEAFF. CDR3 bases: TGTGCCAGCAGTTTAGACACGGGGAACACTGAAGCTTTCTTT.

The gene calls are TRBV18 and TRBJ1-2, with D perhaps matching TRBD1 (5 bases). Trimming removed 3 bases from V and 7 bases from J, with 24 bases in between. The CDR3 is made up of 17 amino acids. In germline, CDR1 is KGHSH, CDR2 LQKENI. The chain's CDR3 is CASSPATMGRLTSGYTF. The DNA for the CDR3 is TGTGCCAGCTCACCCGCGACGATGGGACGGCTGACATCTGGCTACACCTTC.

The V gene is TRBV3-1, the J gene TRBJ2-2, with TRBD2 as a possible D gene (5 bases). The CDR3 has 13 residues. Germline assignment: CDR1 LGHDT and CDR2 YNNKEL (reference sequence). Trimming removed 4 bases from V and 5 bases from J, with 8 bases in between. CDR3 loop: CASSRSVTGELFF. In nucleotides, the CDR3 is TGTGCCAGCAGCCGTAGCGTAACCGGGGAGCTGTTTTTT.

This clonotype occurred once. The chain couples TRBV5-1 to TRBJ2-1; D may be TRBD2 (5 bases). The CDR3 runs 14 residues. Germline V gene lookup returns CDR1 SGHRS and CDR2 YFSETQ. V dropped 7 bases and J dropped 7 bases, with 18 bases sitting between them. The DNA for the CDR3 is TGCGCCAGCTCGGTGGTGGAGGCACGGAATGAGCAGTTCTTC. It encodes CASSVVEARNEQFF.

The V call is TRBV27, the J call TRBJ2-5; D not certain. V gave up 6 bases and J gave up 2 bases, with 16 bases separating them. Germline V CDR1 and CDR2: MNHEY, SMNVEV (reference sequence). The CDR3 sequence is 15 residues long. Here the CDR3 reads CASSYSLGLQETQYF. CDR3 nucleotide sequence: TGTGCCAGCAGCTATTCCCTCGGTCTACAAGAGACCCAGTACTTC.

The chain combines TRBV28 with TRBJ2-3; weak D call: TRBD1 (6 bases). This CDR3 comprises 12 residues. V was trimmed by 4 bases and J by 5 bases, leaving 7 bases between them. In germline, CDR1 is MDHEN, CDR2 SYDVKM. The chain's CDR3 is CASSSDRDTQYF. The CDR3 bases are TGTGCCAGCAGTTCGGACAGAGATACGCAGTATTTT.

CDR3: CASGRSSGELFF. In nucleotides, the CDR3 is TGTGCCAGCGGTAGGAGTTCCGGGGAGCTGTTTTTT. The chain is built from TRBV9 and TRBJ2-2; no firm D call. The CDR3 contains 12 residues. V was shortened by 7 bases and J by 6 bases, with 10 bases between the two germline ends. CDR1 is SGDLS, CDR2 YYNGEE, per germline.

This sequence joins TRBV3-1 and TRBJ2-3; 11 bases are a match to TRBD2. There are 15 residues in the CDR3. J lost 6 bases, V lost 6 bases, and 8 bases had no gene match. CDR1 is LGHDT and CDR2 is YNNKEL in the germline V gene (reference sequence). The CDR3 nucleotides are TGTGCCAGCAGACTTTCTAGCGGGAGGTATGATACGCAGTATTTT. Translation gives CASRLSSGRYDTQYF.

The chain has TRBV5-4 and TRBJ2-4; 12 bases are shared with TRBD2. Per the germline V gene, CDR1 is SGHNT and CDR2 is YYREEE (reference sequence). The length of the CDR3 is 16 residues. V shed 7 bases and J 2 bases; nucleotides not matched to a gene: 7. The DNA for the CDR3 is TGTGCCAGCGGGTCCCTAGCGGGAGGGCCCAAAAACATTCAGTACTTC. Its translation is CASGSLAGGPKNIQYF.

This rearrangement joins TRBV2 to TRBJ2-5; D is perhaps TRBD1 or TRBD2 (5 bases each). Germline V gene data show CDR1 as SNHLY and CDR2 as FYNNEI. V lost 6 bases and J lost 3, with 8 bases in between. The CDR3 extends over 12 amino acids. CDR3 sequence: CASRGREETQYF. Here the CDR3 DNA reads TGTGCCAGCAGGGGACGGGAAGAGACCCAGTACTTC.

The V gene is TRBV20-1, the J gene TRBJ1-2; a possible D gene is TRBD1 (6 bases). The CDR3 covers 14 residues. Germline V gene lookup returns CDR1 DFQATT and CDR2 SNEGSKA (reference sequence). Trimming shortened V by 6 bases and J by 0 bases, and 14 bases separated the two germline ends. For the CDR3, the DNA is TGCAGTGCGCCATACAGGGAGGCTAACTATGGCTACACCTTC. It translates to CSAPYREANYGYTF.

This chain joins TRBV7-8 and TRBJ1-2; D gene uncertain. The V gene's germline CDR1 is SGHVS and CDR2 FQNEAQ. This CDR3 region has 11 residues. Deletions cut 11 bases from V and 3 bases from J, with 10 bases between. CDR3 sequence reads: CAALGDYGYTF. The CDR3 DNA is TGTGCCGCTCTCGGGGACTATGGCTACACCTTC.